Shown below are 27 T cell receptor beta chains from a single sample sequenced in a study of cytomegalovirus exposure and HLA in healthy donors. The PCR was carried out with 60 Vbeta primers and 13 Jbeta primers. Generated by immunoSEQ multiplex PCR, the TCRdb table keeps only in-frame clones and is missing some. The sample lists roughly 43,000 clones, under 65% occurring once. Sequenced: PBMCs. The receptors here all came from a human donor in good health.

This clone was seen only once. The chain is built from TRBV11-3 and TRBJ2-2; D possibly corresponds to TRBD2 (6 bases). With 1 base removed from V and 3 bases from J, the gap between germline ends came to 6 bases. This CDR3 is built from 14 residues. Germline-derived CDR1 and CDR2 are SGHNT and YENEEA. CDR3 coding DNA: TGTGCCAGCAGCTTAGGCGGGGACACCGGGGAGCTGTTTTTT. Protein: CASSLGGDTGELFF. Full variable domain (missing parts from reference TRBV11-3 and TRBJ2-2): EAGVVQSPRYKIIEKKQPVAFWCNPISGHNTLYWYLQNLGQGPELLIRYENEEAVDDSQLPKDRFSAERLKGVDSTLKIQPAELGDSAVYLCASSLGGDTGELFFGEGSRLTVL.

The chain couples TRBV7-9 to TRBJ2-7; 9 bases line up with TRBD1. The V and J ends lost 2 bases and 5 bases, in that order; junction bases with no gene match: 7. Germline CDR1 and CDR2: SEHNR and FQNEAQ (reference sequence). This CDR3 region has 15 residues. CDR3 sequence reads: CASSLWDREMDEQYF. In DNA, the CDR3 is TGTGCCAGCAGCTTATGGGACAGGGAAATGGACGAGCAGTACTTC.

This chain connects TRBV15 to TRBJ1-2; the D gene is possibly TRBD1 (6 bases). There are 15 residues in the CDR3. V gave up 5 bases and J gave up 8 bases, with 21 bases separating them. Per germline, CDR1 LNHNV and CDR2 YYDKDF (reference sequence). The CDR3 sequence: CATSFLQGLHSGYTF. In DNA form, the CDR3 reads TGTGCCACCAGCTTCTTACAGGGTCTACATTCAGGCTACACCTTC.

The chain has TRBV2 and TRBJ1-6, with TRBD1 matching 7 bases. The junction had 9 bases not matched to a gene; V was cut back by 2 bases and J by 8 bases. This CDR3 contains 16 residues. Germline lookup yields CDR1 SNHLY and CDR2 FYNNEI. The CDR3 reads CASSERGGQADSPLHF. The CDR3, as DNA: TGTGCCAGCAGTGAAAGGGGTGGACAGGCAGATTCACCCCTCCACTTT.

V is TRBV6-5 and J is TRBJ1-5, with 7 bases fitting TRBD1. Trimming took 6 bases from V and 13 from J; bases not matched to a gene: 6. The CDR3 is 11 amino acids. From germline, CDR1 is MNHEY and CDR2 SVGAGI. As DNA, the CDR3 is TGTGCCAGCAGCGAGCCGGGACAGCAGCATTTT. This encodes CASSEPGQQHF.

This clone occurred a few times. J is TRBJ1-4 and V is TRBV15; the D gene is possibly TRBD1 (5 bases). This CDR3 spans 14 amino acids. With 1 base removed from V and 6 bases from J, the gap between germline ends came to 9 bases. Per germline, CDR1 LNHNV and CDR2 YYDKDF (reference sequence). DNA of the CDR3: TGTGCCACCAGCAGAGCCGGGACTGATGAAAAACTGTTTTTT. It specifies CATSRAGTDEKLFF.

This clone was found a few times. The J gene is TRBJ2-7, the V gene TRBV2; TRBD1 agrees at 7 bases. V lost 1 base to trimming and J lost 5 bases; unmatched junction nucleotides: 8. This CDR3 comprises 15 residues. Germline values: CDR1 SNHLY, CDR2 FYNNEI. Here the CDR3 reads CASSEVGTAPHEQYF. The CDR3 DNA follows: TGTGCCAGCAGTGAAGTGGGGACAGCGCCCCACGAGCAGTACTTC.

V gene TRBV5-1 combines with J gene TRBJ1-2; 7 bases agree with TRBD1. Germline CDR1 and CDR2: SGHRS and YFSETQ. The V segment lost 0 bases and the J segment 8 bases; nucleotides outside the gene matches: 10. This CDR3 contains 15 residues. This CDR3 reads CASSLGPRGPEGYTF. The CDR3, as DNA: TGCGCCAGCAGCTTGGGGCCGAGGGGGCCGGAAGGCTACACCTTC.

The chain couples TRBV12-5 to TRBJ2-3; perhaps TRBD2 as D (6 bases). There are 14 residues in the CDR3. Looked up from germline, CDR1 is LGHNT and CDR2 is FRNRAP. V lost 6 bases to trimming and J lost 5 bases, with 15 bases between them. The CDR3, as DNA: TGTGCTAGTGGCCTTAGCGGTGGCGGAGATACGCAGTATTTT. Amino acid sequence: CASGLSGGGDTQYF.

The J gene is TRBJ2-1, the V gene TRBV9; 13 nucleotides line up with TRBD2. This CDR3 has 17 residues. CDR1 SGDLS and CDR2 YYNGEE come from the germline V gene. V shed 3 bases and J 9 bases; nucleotides not matched to a gene: 12. The CDR3 loop is CASSAGTSGDWGPEQFF. CDR3 nucleotides: TGTGCCAGCAGCGCGGGGACTAGCGGGGATTGGGGCCCTGAGCAGTTCTTC.

The chain couples TRBV7-8 to TRBJ2-4; 7 bases map to TRBD1. Germline assignment: CDR1 SGHVS and CDR2 FQNEAQ. CDR3 size: 14 residues. V dropped 6 bases and J dropped 9; count of bases not matched to a gene: 11. CDR3 coding DNA: TGTGCCAGCAGTATTAAACCAAGACAGGGCATTCAGTACTTC. This codes for CASSIKPRQGIQYF. The whole variable domain, remainder taken from reference TRBV7-8 and TRBJ2-4, is GAGVSQSPRYKVAKRGQDVALRCDPISGHVSLFWYQQALGQGPEFLTYFQNEAQLDKSGLPSDRFFAERPEGSVSTLKIQRTQQEDSAVYLCASSIKPRQGIQYFGAGTRLSVL.

In its sample, this clone was seen a few times. The V call is TRBV7-8, the J call TRBJ2-5, with D possibly being TRBD1 (5 bases). The CDR3 has 13 amino acids. The germline gives CDR1 SGHVS, CDR2 FQNEAQ. Deletions cut 5 bases from V and 4 bases from J, with 11 bases between. The CDR3 is CASSKRTGETQYF. The CDR3 coding sequence is TGTGCCAGCAGCAAAAGAACAGGAGAGACCCAGTACTTC. Full variable domain (outside the CDR3, taken from reference TRBV7-8 and TRBJ2-5): GAGVSQSPRYKVAKRGQDVALRCDPISGHVSLFWYQQALGQGPEFLTYFQNEAQLDKSGLPSDRFFAERPEGSVSTLKIQRTQQEDSAVYLCASSKRTGETQYFGPGTRLLVL.

This chain links TRBV27 with TRBJ2-3; no reliable D call. V shed 6 bases and J shed 0 bases, with 10 bases lying between them. The CDR3 runs to 14 residues. Germline V gene lookup returns CDR1 MNHEY and CDR2 SMNVEV (reference sequence). CDR3 protein: CASRLTVSTDTQYF. The CDR3 DNA follows: TGTGCCAGCAGGCTGACTGTTAGCACAGATACGCAGTATTTT.

The chain carries TRBV4-1 and TRBJ1-1; D is uncertain. CDR1 is MGHRA, CDR2 YSYEKL, per germline. The ends were cut back, 3 bases at V and 7 bases at J, with 15 bases in the middle. This CDR3 has 14 amino acids. This chain's CDR3 is CASSHTADAGEAFF. CDR3 DNA: TGCGCCAGCAGCCATACCGCTGACGCGGGTGAAGCTTTCTTT.

In its sample, this clone is medium-sized. This chain uses TRBV7-6 with TRBJ2-1; tentative D call: TRBD2 (5 bases). V lost 5 bases and J lost 13, with 15 bases in between. The CDR3 is 12 amino acids. Germline CDR1 SGHVS, CDR2 FNYEAQ. The CDR3: CASSENRGDQFF. CDR3 nucleotides: TGTGCCAGCAGCGAAAACCGGGGAGACCAGTTCTTC.

This chain joins TRBV28 and TRBJ1-5; D is unclear. V dropped 1 base and J dropped 7 bases, with 5 bases sitting between them. This CDR3 is built from 12 residues. CDR1 and CDR2 from the germline V gene are MDHEN and SYDVKM. CDR3 sequence reads: CASSLSAQPQHF. The CDR3, as DNA: TGTGCCAGCAGTTTATCAGCGCAGCCCCAGCATTTT. Variable domain in full (rest from reference TRBV28 and TRBJ1-5): DVKVTQSSRYLVKRTGEKVFLECVQDMDHENMFWYRQDPGLGLRLIYFSYDVKMKEKGDIPEGYSVSREKKERFSLILESASTNQTSMYLCASSLSAQPQHFGDGTRLSIL.

This chain links TRBV20-1 with TRBJ2-7, with D perhaps matching TRBD2 (6 bases). V was clipped by 3 bases and J by 4 bases, with 7 bases between them. Germline V gene data show CDR1 as DFQATT and CDR2 as SNEGSKA (reference sequence). This CDR3 is built from 11 residues. The CDR3 DNA reads as TGCAGTGCTAGGAGCGGGTACGAGCAGTACTTC. This encodes CSARSGYEQYF.

The V and J genes are TRBV5-6 and TRBJ2-2, with D possibly being TRBD1 (6 bases). This CDR3 spans 15 amino acids. Deletions cut 0 bases from V and 3 bases from J, with 9 bases between. CDR1 and CDR2 (germline): SGHDT, YYEEEE. The CDR3 nucleotides are TGTGCCAGCAGCTTGGGGGGGCTTGACACCGGGGAGCTGTTTTTT. Protein product: CASSLGGLDTGELFF.

This clone occurred a few times. The chain couples TRBV7-9 to TRBJ1-5; 8 nucleotides match TRBD1. The CDR3 extends over 15 amino acids. With V trimmed by 5 bases and J by 8 bases, 11 bases remained unmatched. CDR1 is SEHNR, CDR2 FQNEAQ, per germline (reference sequence). DNA for the CDR3: TGTGCCAGCAGCCGTTATACAGGGGGAGATGAGCCCCAGCATTTT. As protein: CASSRYTGGDEPQHF.

V usage is TRBV4-3 and J usage is TRBJ2-2; no definite D call. CDR1 is LGHNA and CDR2 is YSLEER in the germline V gene. This CDR3 has 17 residues. Trimming shortened V by 0 bases and J by 1 base, and 12 bases separated the two germline ends. The CDR3 DNA sequence: TGCGCCAGCAGCCAAGATCGAGAATACCAGAACACCGGGGAGCTGTTTTTT. It specifies CASSQDREYQNTGELFF.

In DNA, the CDR3 is TGCGCCAGCAGCCATGGACTAGCGGGGGGGAATTTGGTGGATACGCAGTATTTT. Translating it yields CASSHGLAGGNLVDTQYF. The V gene is TRBV4-1, the J gene TRBJ2-3, with 15 bases identical to TRBD2. The germline gives CDR1 MGHRA, CDR2 YSYEKL. The V and J ends lost 3 bases and 6 bases, in that order; junction bases with no gene match: 10. CDR3 size: 18 residues.

The rearrangement joins TRBV10-3 to TRBJ1-2, with D perhaps matching TRBD1 (5 bases). Germline V gives CDR1 ENHRY, CDR2 SYGVKD. V was pared by 6 bases and J by 7 bases, with 18 bases between. This CDR3 contains 14 residues. The CDR3 bases are TGTGCCATCAGGGGGGGTAATCAGGATGGTGGCTACACCTTC. Residues: CAIRGGNQDGGYTF.

The chain combines TRBV7-9 with TRBJ1-2; D unclear. CDR1 and CDR2 from the germline V gene are SEHNR and FQNEAQ (reference sequence). This CDR3 is built from 12 residues. V gave up 4 bases and J gave up 4 bases, with 7 bases separating them. CDR3 amino acids: CASSSTLYGYTF. In DNA, the CDR3 is TGTGCCAGCAGCTCTACCCTCTATGGCTACACCTTC.

This chain links TRBV6-6 with TRBJ2-7; 11 nucleotides line up with TRBD1. Germline V gene lookup returns CDR1 MNHNY and CDR2 SVGAGI (reference sequence). The CDR3 sequence is 13 residues long. Trimming cost V 5 bases and J 6 bases; bases outside gene matches: 3. CDR3 bases: TGTGCCAGCAGTCAAGGACAGGGGGCCGAGCAGTACTTC. This gives the protein CASSQGQGAEQYF.

V and J are TRBV19 and TRBJ1-1, with D unclear. CDR1 is LNHDA, CDR2 SQIVND, per germline (reference sequence). The ends were cut back, 2 bases at V and 6 bases at J, with 10 bases in the middle. This CDR3 contains 13 residues. This CDR3 reads CASSIPQMAEAFF. The CDR3 bases are TGTGCCAGTAGTATACCTCAGATGGCTGAAGCTTTCTTT.

The chain uses TRBV28 and TRBJ1-2; D remains ambiguous. The germline CDR1 and CDR2 sequences are MDHEN and SYDVKM. V lost 1 base and J 5 bases, leaving 5 bases between the germline ends. The CDR3 extends over 12 amino acids. CDR3: CASSLSRYGYTF. As DNA, the CDR3 is TGTGCCAGCAGTTTATCCCGGTATGGCTACACCTTC.

This rearrangement joins TRBV18 to TRBJ2-2, with TRBD2 as a possible D gene (6 bases). Trimming pared 7 bases from V and 2 bases from J, leaving 11 bases between. Germline values: CDR1 KGHSH, CDR2 LQKENI. This CDR3 is 14 amino acids long. The CDR3 loop is CASCGTLNTGELFF. The CDR3 nucleotides are TGTGCCAGCTGCGGGACTCTTAACACCGGGGAGCTGTTTTTT.